This TCR beta chain derives from a study of cytomegalovirus exposure and HLA in healthy donors (dated by TCRdb to 2015 to 2018). Regarding the complete study: According to an earlier analysis of 587 of the donors, 200 million or so T cells yielded 117 million unique TCR beta sequences and 250 to 350 Gb of sequence data. The T cell repertoires of 550 to 850 subjects were profiled by immunosequencing and related to cytomegalovirus serostatus. An early release covering about 600 HLA-typed donors comprised about 300 gigabases of sequencing data and some 79 million unique TCR sequences. In addition to the first cohort of 650 to 750 subjects, a separate validation cohort of approximately 110 different subjects was used. Rather than using new phenotypic data, the later analysis identified candidate immune exposures from TCR beta sequences and from how often those sequences occurred across donors. Alongside the repertoire data, information on donor age, sex, ethnicity and CMV serostatus was compiled. To predict cytomegalovirus infection status, the study brought together high-throughput TCR immunosequencing, statistical association of individual TCRs with disease status, and machine learning. The study aimed to test whether signatures of past pathogen exposure could be identified by cataloging public T cell receptors. A later genetic analysis used genome-wide SNP genotypes for about 65% of the 666 donors, treating that subset as a discovery cohort. An earlier analysis of approximately 500 of the donors applied high-throughput TCR beta sequencing to assess whether each TCR beta V gene segment acted as functional or pseudogenic. Every repertoire in the discovery cohort had been generated on one and the same sequencing platform. HLA typing included class I and class II loci at four-digit resolution. To study patterns of TCR occurrence, a later analysis re-analyzed previously published TCR beta repertoires from 666 donors and added high-resolution HLA genotyping. The number of typed donors differed by locus: about 620-630 for A, B, C, DRB1 and DQB1; about 520 for DQA1; 606 for DPA1; and about 450 for DPB1. Among 300 to 450 genotyped donors of the cohort, an average of approximately 250,000 unique TCR beta nucleotide sequences were sequenced per donor, roughly 20% of them non-productive. Five DR-DQ haplotypes were treated as single units for association and clustering because of strong linkage in the cohort. Among the roughly 390 genotyped donors, under 90% belonged to the genetic ancestry cluster associated with self-reported Caucasian donors.

Comments on this clone: This clone's antigen is unknown. No clone much larger than this one lies a single base away; base qualities are absent.

The cohort consisted of hundreds of healthy bone marrow donors. At the time of sampling, all cohort members were nominally healthy, though unrecorded immune exposures were likely present. The donor was CMV seropositive and belonged to the group of a few hundred seropositive cohort members. A peripheral blood sample was collected from each donor, and TCR beta sequencing was performed on peripheral blood mononuclear cells. The Qiagen DNeasy Blood Extraction Kit was used to extract genomic DNA from the blood cell samples. Library method: the immunoSEQ multiplex PCR assay. For the multiplex PCR, a mixture combining 60 forward primers for TCR Vbeta segments and 13 reverse primers for TCR Jbeta segments was used. Amplification of the CDR3 region of rearranged TCR beta genes was performed with a multiplex PCR assay on genomic DNA. The Illumina HiSeq System was used to sequence the amplified TCR beta libraries as 87-base-pair reads. In the paper's pipeline: In a later analysis, approximately 74 million unique TCR beta chains were counted across the roughly 670 repertoires, and around 11 million of these chains were shared by at least two donors. Raw reads were error-corrected and collapsed into unique sequences with a nearest-neighbor algorithm that merged closely related sequences to remove PCR and sequencing errors. V, D and J gene segments were assigned by aligning CDR3 sequences to IMGT reference sequences. For a sequence to be retained, at least a six-nucleotide match to both a V gene segment and a J gene segment was required. Rearrangements were called productive when the CDR3 lacked stop codons and stayed in frame with V and J; all others were non-productive. CDR3 was defined according to IMGT convention as the region running from the second conserved V-encoded cysteine to the conserved J-encoded phenylalanine. In an earlier analysis of 587 of the donors, sequences lacking an unambiguous match to a single V gene segment were excluded. In an earlier analysis of approximately 590 of the donors, a V segment was called functional when productive rearrangements were above 56.7%, and segregating when the standard deviation between donors exceeded 5%. A statistical classification framework was developed to diagnose cytomegalovirus status using the catalog of TCR beta chain sequences. A later analysis assigned V and J genes by comparing TCR nucleotide sequences with IMGT/GENE-DB human TR gene sequences. The TCRdist pipeline was used in a later analysis to assign CDR3 sequences and most-parsimonious VDJ recombination scenarios. In a later analysis, every TCR beta chain was defined by the combination of its CDR3 amino acid sequence and its V-gene family, and reads without a unique V-gene family were dropped. To address suspected cross-contamination and a sequencing artifact, a later analysis removed roughly 580 highly shared, low-generation-probability nucleotide sequences. In a later analysis, a clonal expansion index for each public chain was calculated from normalized within-repertoire ranks of inferred template counts. In a later analysis, generation probabilities were computed with a VDJ recombination model fitted to out-of-frame rearrangements, and the resulting probabilities were checked against IGoR. A later analysis scored TCR-TCR, TCR-HLA and TCR-CMV co-occurrence with hypergeometric tests, applying a repertoire-size bias correction to TCR pairs. To estimate false discovery rates, a later analysis permuted the HLA or CMV assignments 20 times. In a later analysis, co-occurring TCRs were grouped using DBSCAN, and TCRdist sequence similarity was added for clustering within HLA-allele-positive subsets. For co-occurrence clustering, repertoires with fewer than 30,000 or more than 120,000 public chains were excluded, along with 4 to 6 repertoires with anomalous nucleotide sharing. TCRdb's version of the immuneACCESS table is confined to in-frame rearrangements and falls short of the full clone set. An unresolved V gene accounts for under half of the shortfall where checked; the remainder is of unknown origin. V and J calls and clone size are as listed in that table; D and trimming were resolved from the DNA. This sample comprises approximately 190,000 clones, more than 65% of them detected only once. In total, the top ten clones hold under 7% of the sample.

The paper's findings and limits, for the study overall: In a later analysis, 15,000 to 20,000 TCR beta sequences were associated with specific HLA alleles at a false discovery rate of 0.05. Compared with the 666-donor mean, donors in an Asian-associated ancestry cluster had fewer N-insertions in productive TCRs, according to a later genetic analysis. Because counts were too low, around 17 rarely observed V segments, including chromosome 9 orphons, were left out of the earlier analysis of over 550 of the donors. Because the 87-base-pair reads could not distinguish some IMGT-functional V segments, including TRBV6-2 and TRBV6-3, those segments were excluded. A group of highly shared sequence variants was considered likely to be a technical artifact of the sequencing pipeline. It was suggested by the authors that the approach could potentially be generalized to other disease states and immunological phenotypes. A total of 164 TCR beta chains were listed by the study as associated with cytomegalovirus. A few of the identified cytomegalovirus-associated TCR beta chains were confirmed in vitro to be specific for cytomegalovirus antigens. In a later analysis, most CMV-associated TCR beta chains were found to appear HLA-restricted, with HLA associations seemingly driven largely by CMV exposure. In a later analysis, HLA-associated TCR beta chains showed more clonal expansion and lower generation probabilities than non-associated chains that were equally common. In an earlier analysis of roughly 560 of the donors, most TCR beta V segments were observed in productive rearrangements about 87% or about 30% of the time, broadly matching IMGT annotations. In a later genetic analysis, a missense DCLRE1C variant was associated with V-gene and J-gene trimming of TCR beta chains, and the association was replicated in an independent cohort. In a later analysis, the rate of TCR association differed among HLA loci, with DRB1 alleles having the most associated TCRs and HLA-C alleles having the fewest. A further reported finding was that TCR beta sequences accurately predicted the HLA-A and HLA-B alleles for most subjects in the first cohort. Linkage disequilibrium might explain the correlated functional status among segregating V segments, but an unknown experimental factor could not be ruled out. The classifier was reported to diagnose cytomegalovirus status with high specificity and sensitivity in both the original and validation cohorts. When HLA alleles, especially DR and DQ, strongly co-occurred, attributing TCR associations to individual alleles was difficult. Several of the top co-occurrence clusters appeared to be linked to parvovirus B19, influenza, CMV and Epstein-Barr virus, according to a later analysis. Most TCR sequences were seen in very few donors, while some public TCRs were found in many individuals. Presence/absence analyses assumed roughly uniform sequencing depth across donors, an assumption that may not hold. For the cohort, immune exposure information was limited to CMV serostatus. In this cohort, only TCR beta chains were sequenced, and detectable features were limited by the absence of alpha or paired-chain data. Because HLA typing was unavailable for some donors at each locus, only the typed subset was used in association tests.

The CDR3 sequence holds 15 residues, the cysteine and phenylalanine included. The DNA shown is the 45-base CDR3, in frame from base 1. V is trimmed back by 5 bases and J by 13 bases, and the junction contains 14 bases that no gene match accounts for. As encoded in the germline V gene, CDR1 is SGHTA while CDR2 is FQGNSA. The sequenced sample consisted of PBMCs. This chain is built from TRBV7-2 and TRBJ1-6; 7 bases in between match TRBD1. This sequence originates from a woman aged 30 to 39 in good health and CMV-seropositive. CDR3 protein: CASSPRNRGAGPLHF. The base sequence is TGTGCCAGCAGCCCCCGAAACAGGGGAGCCGGGCCCCTCCACTTT. Here the CDR3 is joined to the reference TRBV7-2 and TRBJ1-6 genes, and the full variable domain is: GAGVSQSPSNKVTEKGKDVELRCDPISGHTALYWYRQSLGQGLEFLIYFQGNSAPDKSGLPSDRFSAERTGGSVSTLTIQRTQQEDSAVYLCASSPRNRGAGPLHFGNGTRLTVT.